The T cell receptor beta chain described here comes from a study of beta chain features in type 1 diabetes. Study outcomes and limitations: People with Type 1 diabetes carried modestly yet significantly shorter TCRB CDR3s in all four CD4+ subsets.

The sample holds a few counts of this clone. Its antigen is currently unknown. Reverse transcribing all isolated RNA meant expressed TCRB transcripts were sequenced. Repertoires were generated with immunoSEQ multiplex PCR, while TCRdb's copy carries only in-frame clones and drops some. The sample lists 330,000 or so clones; 10% to 15% were seen once. Looked up from germline, CDR1 is MGHRA and CDR2 is YSYEKL. Trimming took 3 bases from V and 0 from J; bases not matched to a gene: 2. CDR3 length: 14 residues. The chain is built from TRBV4-1 and TRBJ2-7; the match to TRBD1 covers 7 bases. The sequence was collected from a woman aged 18-30 years with type 1 diabetes. Sequencing was done on a sample of naive CD4+ T cells from blood. CDR3 bases: TGCGCCAGCAGCCAGAGACAGGGCTCCTACGAGCAGTACTTC. Amino acid sequence: CASSQRQGSYEQYF.